This entry lists 18 T cell receptor beta chains sequenced from one sample in a study of radiation and T cells in renal cell carcinoma. Described treatment: treatment-naive control, cytoreductive nephrectomy. Method: immunoSEQ multiplex PCR; TCRdb's copy keeps in-frame clones and lacks some. Here the sample spans more than 8,000 clones, approximately 58% being singletons. This specimen was tumor tissue, taken from a patient whose treatment was nephrectomy without radiotherapy. The receptors were gathered from a man aged 60 to 75 with renal cell carcinoma.

This clone came up a few times. The CDR3 DNA is TGTGCCAGCAGTTCTAGGACAGTCTATGGCTACACCTTC. It encodes CASSSRTVYGYTF. V and J are TRBV6-1 and TRBJ1-2; TRBD1 might be the D (6 bases). Per the germline V gene, CDR1 is MNHNS and CDR2 is SASEGT. This CDR3 has 13 amino acids. The V gene lost 5 bases and the J gene lost 4 bases, with 11 bases spanning the gap.

The chain couples TRBV9 to TRBJ2-3; D unclear. There are 15 residues in the CDR3. V was shortened by 3 bases and J by 2 bases, with 13 bases between the two germline ends. CDR1 and CDR2 (germline): SGDLS, YYNGEE. The CDR3 here is CASSATAIVTDTQYF. CDR3 DNA sequence: TGTGCCAGCAGCGCTACAGCAATAGTCACAGATACGCAGTATTTT. Together with reference TRBV9 and TRBJ2-3, the CDR3 gives the full variable domain: DSGVTQTPKHLITATGQRVTLRCSPRSGDLSVYWYQQSLDQGLQFLIQYYNGEERAKGNILERFSAQQFPDLHSELNLSSLELGDSALYFCASSATAIVTDTQYFGPGTRLTVL.

The J gene is TRBJ2-2, the V gene TRBV7-3; unclear D gene. The CDR3 spans 14 residues. CDR1 is SGHTA and CDR2 is FQGTGA in the germline V gene. V was trimmed by 5 bases and J by 4 bases, leaving 11 bases between them. In DNA, the CDR3 is TGTGCCAGCAGCGTAGACCGTCGCACCGGGGAGCTGTTTTTT. Translated, it gives CASSVDRRTGELFF.

V gene TRBV7-2 combines with J gene TRBJ2-7; TRBD2 matches at 10 bases. V gave up 4 bases and J gave up 3 bases; unmatched junction bases: 6. CDR3 length: 15 amino acids. The germline CDR1 and CDR2 sequences are SGHTA and FQGNSA. CDR3 sequence reads: CASSSLAGAIYEQYF. CDR3 nucleotides: TGTGCCAGCAGCTCCCTAGCGGGGGCCATCTACGAGCAGTACTTC.

This chain connects TRBV6-6 to TRBJ1-1; D is uncertain. Germline assignment: CDR1 MNHNY and CDR2 SVGAGI (reference sequence). Trimming stripped 4 bases from V and 0 bases from J, with 6 bases between. The CDR3 runs 13 residues. The CDR3 here is CASSLEVNTEAFF. In nucleotides, the CDR3 is TGTGCCAGCAGTTTGGAAGTGAACACTGAAGCTTTCTTT.

By share, this clone ranks as large. V usage is TRBV4-2 and J usage is TRBJ2-5, with 8 positions matching TRBD2. Germline lookup yields CDR1 LGHNA and CDR2 YNFKEQ. The CDR3 is 15 amino acids. The trim removed 0 bases at V and 1 base at J, leaving 1 base unmatched. The CDR3 reads CASSQDRGGQETQYF. CDR3 DNA: TGTGCCAGCAGCCAAGATCGGGGGGGCCAAGAGACCCAGTACTTC.

This clone showed up just a few times. The chain combines TRBV30 with TRBJ1-2; D remains ambiguous. CDR3 length: 13 amino acids. The germline gives CDR1 GTSNPN, CDR2 SVGIG (reference sequence). Trimming stripped 3 bases from V and 4 bases from J, with 12 bases between. The CDR3 here is CAWSSGSGYGYTF. The CDR3 bases are TGTGCCTGGAGCTCAGGATCGGGCTATGGCTACACCTTC.

The sample holds a few counts of this clone. The rearrangement joins TRBV7-3 to TRBJ1-1; D is ambiguous. Germline assignment: CDR1 SGHTA and CDR2 FQGTGA. The V gene lost 5 bases and the J gene lost 1 base, with 14 bases spanning the gap. The CDR3 is 15 residues long. The CDR3 nucleotides read TGTGCCAGCAGCCCAGGAGGATCTCGGAACACTGAAGCTTTCTTT. Translation: CASSPGGSRNTEAFF.

Sample share makes this clone large. The chain uses TRBV9 and TRBJ1-3; weak D call: TRBD1 (5 bases). The CDR3 consists of 17 residues. Deletions cut 4 bases from V and 0 bases from J, with 17 bases between. Germline CDR1 reads SGDLS; CDR2 reads YYNGEE. The CDR3 DNA reads as TGTGCCAGCAGCATCCGGTGGGGGGGATCCTCTGGAAACACCATATATTTT. This gives the protein CASSIRWGGSSGNTIYF.

This clone is large in the sample. CDR3 residues: CASRTGSGQPQHF. The DNA for the CDR3 is TGTGCCAGCAGAACAGGTAGCGGGCAGCCCCAGCATTTT. The chain uses TRBV27 and TRBJ1-5; D is perhaps TRBD1 (5 bases). The germline CDR1 and CDR2 sequences are MNHEY and SMNVEV (reference sequence). The CDR3 is made up of 13 amino acids. V gave up 6 bases and J gave up 7 bases, with 13 bases separating them.

The genes are TRBV19 and TRBJ2-7; D call uncertain. Germline assignment: CDR1 LNHDA and CDR2 SQIVND (reference sequence). Trimming took off 3 bases at V and 2 bases at J, with 11 bases between the two ends. The CDR3 extends over 14 amino acids. The CDR3 nucleotides read TGTGCCAGTAGTATTTATTTGGGAACCTACGAGCAGTACTTC. This sequence encodes CASSIYLGTYEQYF.

The chain joins TRBV7-7 to TRBJ2-7; possible D gene TRBD1, 6 bases. Per germline, CDR1 SSHAT and CDR2 FNYEAQ (reference sequence). V lost 2 bases and J lost 7, with 12 bases in between. The CDR3 consists of 13 residues. The CDR3 nucleotides read TGTGCCAGCAGCTTAAGCAGGGGTGGGGAGCAGTACTTC. Amino acids: CASSLSRGGEQYF.

This chain links TRBV2 with TRBJ2-2; D possibly uses TRBD1 or TRBD2 (6 bases each). This CDR3 region has 15 residues. Germline V CDR1 and CDR2: SNHLY, FYNNEI. Between the trimmed V and J ends, which lost 3 bases and 5 bases, there was a span of 13 bases. The CDR3 bases are TGTGCCAGCAGTGATTTAAGGGGGGAAACCGGGGAGCTGTTTTTT. Protein sequence: CASSDLRGETGELFF.

The V call is TRBV29-1, the J call TRBJ1-1; D is possibly TRBD1 (5 bases). Trimming took off 1 base at V and 4 bases at J, with 10 bases between the two ends. CDR3 length equals 13 residues. Germline V CDR1 and CDR2: SQVTM, ANQGSEA. The CDR3 nucleotides are TGCAGCGTTGAAGGTGGGGGGAGCACTGAAGCTTTCTTT. This gives the protein CSVEGGGSTEAFF.

This chain links TRBV29-1 with TRBJ1-2; D possibly corresponds to TRBD1 (6 bases). Deletions cut 6 bases from V and 6 bases from J, with 20 bases between. CDR3 size: 14 residues. Germline CDR1 SQVTM, CDR2 ANQGSEA. CDR3 sequence (DNA): TGCAGCGTGGCTGGACAGTCCAGGGACCATGGCTACACCTTC. Its translation: CSVAGQSRDHGYTF.

This chain uses TRBV10-2 with TRBJ2-7; 8 bases map to TRBD1. The CDR3 length is 14 residues. J gave up 0 bases and V 6 bases, and 4 bases lay outside the gene matches. Germline CDR1 WSHSY, CDR2 SAAADI. The CDR3 loop is CASSRDRSSYEQYF. The CDR3 DNA sequence: TGCGCCAGCAGCCGGGACAGGAGCTCCTACGAGCAGTACTTC.

This clone has only a few counts. The chain carries TRBV11-3 and TRBJ1-2; D not certain. Trimming cost V 5 bases and J 8 bases, with 15 bases left between them. Germline V CDR1 and CDR2: SGHNT, YENEEA. The CDR3 covers 13 residues. CDR3 DNA sequence: TGTGCCAGCAGCCCCTTTTTAATGGCCGGCTACACCTTC. Translating it yields CASSPFLMAGYTF.

This clone turned up a few times. The chain employs TRBV7-2 and TRBJ2-2; no clear D. This CDR3 spans 13 amino acids. The V end was cut by 9 bases, the J end by 4 bases, with 12 bases between. CDR1 SGHTA and CDR2 FQGNSA come from the germline V gene. For the CDR3, the DNA is TGTGCCAGTGTTTTAGTCGGCACCGGGGAGCTGTTTTTT. This translates into CASVLVGTGELFF. Together with reference TRBV7-2 and TRBJ2-2, the CDR3 gives the full variable domain: GAGVSQSPSNKVTEKGKDVELRCDPISGHTALYWYRQSLGQGLEFLIYFQGNSAPDKSGLPSDRFSAERTGGSVSTLTIQRTQQEDSAVYLCASVLVGTGELFFGEGSRLTVL.